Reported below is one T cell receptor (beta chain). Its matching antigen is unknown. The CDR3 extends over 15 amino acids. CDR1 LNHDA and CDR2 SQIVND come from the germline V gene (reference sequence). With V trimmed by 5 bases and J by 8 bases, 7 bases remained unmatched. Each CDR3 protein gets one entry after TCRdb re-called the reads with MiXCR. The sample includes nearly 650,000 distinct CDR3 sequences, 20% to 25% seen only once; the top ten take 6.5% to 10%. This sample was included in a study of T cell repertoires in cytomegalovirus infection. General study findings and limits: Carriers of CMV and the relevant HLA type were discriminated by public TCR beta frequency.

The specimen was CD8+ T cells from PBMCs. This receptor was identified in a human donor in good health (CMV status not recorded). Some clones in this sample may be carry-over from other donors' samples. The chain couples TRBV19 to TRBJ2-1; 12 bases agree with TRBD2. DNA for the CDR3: TGTGCCAGTAGTCCCCGGACTAGCGGGGACTATGAGCAGTTCTTC. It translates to CASSPRTSGDYEQFF.